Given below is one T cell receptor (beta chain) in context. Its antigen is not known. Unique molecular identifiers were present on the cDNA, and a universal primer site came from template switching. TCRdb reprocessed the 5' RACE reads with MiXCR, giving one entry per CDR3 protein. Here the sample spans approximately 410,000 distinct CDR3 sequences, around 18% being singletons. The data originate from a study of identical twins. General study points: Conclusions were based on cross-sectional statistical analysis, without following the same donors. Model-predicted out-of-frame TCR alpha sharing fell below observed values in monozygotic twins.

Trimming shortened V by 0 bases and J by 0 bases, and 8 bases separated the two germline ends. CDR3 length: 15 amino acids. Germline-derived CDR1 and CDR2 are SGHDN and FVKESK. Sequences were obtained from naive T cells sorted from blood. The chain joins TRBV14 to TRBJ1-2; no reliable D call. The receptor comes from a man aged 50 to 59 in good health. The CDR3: CASSQDLGPNYGYTF. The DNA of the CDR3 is TGTGCCAGCAGCCAAGATCTAGGTCCTAACTATGGCTACACCTTC.